This T cell receptor (beta chain) was captured in a study of T-cell memory formation after mild COVID-19. Regarding the study as a whole: CD4+ clones that contracted lay mainly in CM and EM; CD8+ ones lay in EMRA. The finding that pre-infection memory included some responding clones suggested that cross-reactive memory joined.

V shed 1 base and J shed 11 bases, with 6 bases lying between them. This CDR3 contains 11 residues. TCRdb re-called the 5' RACE reads with MiXCR, one entry per CDR3 protein. The data hold 250,000 to 350,000 distinct CDR3 sequences, with more than 13% observed a single time. This clonotype was picked up a small number of times. What it binds is not known. The clonotype was recovered from a man aged 18 to 35 who had mild COVID-19 (a few samples of this study predate the infection). Cell type and time point are not known. The rearrangement joins TRBV12-3 or TRBV12-4 to TRBJ2-4, with D uncertain. Sequenced: PBMCs or a T cell subset sorted from them (not recorded which). CDR3 sequence: CASSLGSVQYF. The DNA for the CDR3 is TGTGCCAGCAGTTTAGGTTCCGTTCAGTACTTC.